One sample yielded the 26 T cell receptor beta chains listed below, sequenced in a study of blood T cell repertoires in COVID-19. TCRdb's copy holds only in-frame clones and misses some; the assay was immunoSEQ multiplex PCR. The data show fewer than 200,000 clones, under 80% seen once. Sequencing was carried out using peripheral blood. These receptors were collected from a woman over 75 with acute or convalescent COVID-19.

The chain recombines TRBV28 with TRBJ1-3; no definite D call. This CDR3 has 14 residues. The V gene's germline CDR1 is MDHEN and CDR2 SYDVKM. Trimming took off 8 bases at V and 4 bases at J, with 15 bases between the two ends. CDR3 DNA sequence: TGTGCCAGCGCGGACTCTCTTCTGGGAAACACCATATATTTT. The encoded protein is CASADSLLGNTIYF.

This clone has only one observation. This chain joins TRBV27 and TRBJ2-5; TRBD2 matches at 11 bases. The CDR3 sequence is 14 residues long. CDR1 and CDR2 (germline): MNHEY, SMNVEV (reference sequence). Trimming cost V 10 bases and J 5 bases; bases outside gene matches: 9. The CDR3 loop is CATTRLAGSETQYF. DNA for the CDR3: TGTGCCACCACAAGACTAGCGGGAAGTGAGACCCAGTACTTC.

This chain uses TRBV7-2 with TRBJ1-1, with D hard to call. In germline, CDR1 is SGHTA, CDR2 FQGNSA. The CDR3 is made up of 13 amino acids. The V gene lost 7 bases and the J gene lost 4 bases, with 13 bases spanning the gap. The CDR3 sequence is CASTLRWATEAFF. The CDR3 nucleotides are TGTGCCAGCACCCTTAGGTGGGCCACTGAAGCTTTCTTT.

This clone was counted once. The V gene is TRBV3-1 (or the pseudogene TRBV3-2), the J gene TRBJ2-5; 8 bases are a match to TRBD1. The V and J ends lost 2 bases and 2 bases, in that order; junction bases with no gene match: 4. This CDR3 is built from 15 residues. The germline V gene has CDR1 LGHDT and CDR2 YNNKEL (reference sequence). The CDR3 DNA sequence: TGTGCCAGCAGCCAAAGGACAGGGAGTCAAGAGACCCAGTACTTC. Residues: CASSQRTGSQETQYF.

V gene TRBV5-4 combines with J gene TRBJ1-4; a weak D match, TRBD1 (6 bases). Trimming took 2 bases from V and 4 from J, leaving 9 bases between them. The germline CDR1 and CDR2 sequences are SGHNT and YYREEE (reference sequence). CDR3 length: 14 amino acids. CDR3 in amino acids: CASSLRQVNEKLFF. CDR3 nucleotides: TGTGCCAGCAGCTTACGACAGGTTAATGAAAAACTGTTTTTT.

V gene TRBV6-5 combines with J gene TRBJ1-4; maybe TRBD1 (5 bases). The V gene's germline CDR1 is MNHEY and CDR2 SVGAGI. Trimming cost V 0 bases and J 5 bases, with 10 bases left between them. The CDR3 extends over 15 amino acids. The CDR3 reads CASSYSRDSNEKLFF. DNA for the CDR3: TGTGCCAGCAGTTACTCCAGGGATTCGAATGAAAAACTGTTTTTT.

About this clone itself: A junction boundary mismatches the germline segment, possibly from a read error. The chain couples TRBV7-9 to TRBJ1-5; maybe TRBD1 (6 bases). Per the germline V gene, CDR1 is SEHNR and CDR2 is FQNEAQ (reference sequence). The CDR3 spans 14 residues. The CDR3 coding sequence is TGTGCCAGCAGCCTAGCAGGGGATAATCAGCCCCAGCATTTT. Translating it yields CASSLAGDNQPQHF.

At least ten counts were recorded for this clone. The J gene is TRBJ1-6, the V gene TRBV6-5; possible D gene TRBD1, 6 bases. Germline CDR1 MNHEY, CDR2 SVGAGI. This CDR3 has 15 amino acids. V was cut by 2 bases and J by 12 bases, with 17 bases left in between. Here the CDR3 DNA reads TGTGCCAGCAGTTACGGGGGTGATGGGGGCCGACCCCTCCACTTT. Protein product: CASSYGGDGGRPLHF.

V and J are TRBV24-1 and TRBJ2-3, with 7 bases lining up with TRBD1. Germline V gene sequence: CDR1 KGHDR, CDR2 SFDVKD. The CDR3 is 16 residues long. Trimming took 7 bases from V and 2 from J; bases not matched to a gene: 11. CDR3 amino acids: CATREAGTEDTDTQYF. For the CDR3, the DNA is TGTGCCACCAGGGAAGCCGGGACAGAAGACACAGATACGCAGTATTTT.

The sample holds a few counts of this clone. The chain employs TRBV5-1 and TRBJ1-1; D gene uncertain. V was trimmed by 7 bases and J by 5 bases, leaving 9 bases between them. Germline V lookup: CDR1 SGHRS, CDR2 YFSETQ. The CDR3 is 11 amino acids. For the CDR3, the DNA is TGCGCCAGCCGAGGGAAGACTGAAGCTTTCTTT. The encoded protein is CASRGKTEAFF.

The table lists this clone with a few counts. The J gene is TRBJ2-3, the V gene TRBV19; D gene unclear. The CDR3 consists of 14 residues. Germline CDR1 reads LNHDA; CDR2 reads SQIVND (reference sequence). Trimming removed 5 bases at V and 3 bases at J, with 12 bases between. CDR3 sequence reads: CASSLTGLTDTQYF. In DNA, the CDR3 is TGTGCCAGTAGTCTAACCGGGTTAACAGATACGCAGTATTTT.

This sequence joins TRBV11-3 and TRBJ2-1; 7 bases are a match to TRBD2. Germline V gene data show CDR1 as SGHNT and CDR2 as YENEEA. The CDR3 contains 14 residues. V shed 3 bases, J shed 8 bases, and the junction held 7 bases outside the gene matches. The CDR3 coding sequence is TGTGCCAGCAGCTTCTCGACTAGCAAGGATGAGCAGTTCTTC. This gives the protein CASSFSTSKDEQFF.

This sequence joins TRBV30 and TRBJ2-3; the match to TRBD2 covers 10 bases. The CDR3 extends over 14 amino acids. With V trimmed by 6 bases and J by 6 bases, 9 bases remained unmatched. The germline gives CDR1 GTSNPN, CDR2 SVGIG (reference sequence). CDR3 residues: CACELAGTADTQYF. The CDR3 DNA follows: TGTGCCTGCGAACTAGCGGGAACCGCCGATACGCAGTATTTT.

This clone was observed at least ten times. This chain uses TRBV10-2 with TRBJ2-2, with 7 bases matching TRBD1. CDR1 is WSHSY and CDR2 is SAAADI in the germline V gene. The CDR3 loop spans 15 amino acids. J was trimmed by 0 bases and V by 6 bases; bases with no gene match: 4. The CDR3 spells CASRRGQSNTGELFF. As DNA, the CDR3 is TGCGCCAGCAGGAGGGGACAGTCGAACACCGGGGAGCTGTTTTTT.

This clone has a single count. V is TRBV9 and J is TRBJ1-2; 7 nucleotides line up with TRBD1. The CDR3 loop spans 11 amino acids. V gave up 2 bases and J gave up 14 bases; unmatched junction bases: 6. The germline V gene encodes CDR1 SGDLS and CDR2 YYNGEE. DNA for the CDR3: TGTGCCAGCAGCGTGAGGCAGGGGGGTACCTTC. Its translation: CASSVRQGGTF.

This sequence joins TRBV7-9 and TRBJ2-7; the D is unclear. Germline V CDR1 and CDR2: SEHNR, FQNEAQ (reference sequence). Between the trimmed V and J ends, which lost 3 bases and 5 bases, there was a span of 17 bases. CDR3 length: 15 residues. CDR3 DNA sequence: TGTGCCAGCAGCTTTGGAGTGGGTCTAAACAACGAGCAGTACTTC. It specifies CASSFGVGLNNEQYF.

The V and J genes are TRBV27 and TRBJ2-1, with D perhaps matching TRBD2 (5 bases). From germline, CDR1 is MNHEY and CDR2 SMNVEV (reference sequence). The CDR3 totals 14 residues. Trimming pared 6 bases from V and 8 bases from J, leaving 17 bases between. As DNA, the CDR3 is TGTGCCAGCAGGCCGGGGTTTACGAGGGATGAGCAGTTCTTC. Its protein product is CASRPGFTRDEQFF.

This chain links TRBV27 with TRBJ1-2, with TRBD1 matching over 7 bases. Unmatched junction bases numbered 5, after V lost 4 bases and J lost 0 bases. CDR1 is MNHEY, CDR2 SMNVEV, per germline (reference sequence). This CDR3 spans 15 amino acids. The CDR3 reads CASSSTGEANYGYTF. In DNA, the CDR3 is TGTGCCAGCAGTTCAACAGGGGAGGCTAACTATGGCTACACCTTC.

This sequence joins TRBV7-8 and TRBJ2-5; 9 nucleotides line up with TRBD2. Germline CDR1 and CDR2: SGHVS and FQNEAQ. The CDR3 covers 18 residues. The V gene end was trimmed by 4 bases and the J gene end by 2 bases; junction bases not matched to a gene: 14. CDR3 in amino acids: CASSYTSLRLADQETQYF. The CDR3 nucleotides are TGTGCCAGCAGCTATACATCCCTTAGACTAGCGGATCAAGAGACCCAGTACTTC.

The rearrangement uses TRBV18 and TRBJ2-5; 8 bases align to TRBD1. This CDR3 is built from 14 residues. With V trimmed by 5 bases and J by 5 bases, 7 bases remained unmatched. Germline CDR1 is KGHSH and CDR2 is LQKENI. The CDR3 sequence is CASSSDRGGETQYF. CDR3 DNA: TGTGCCAGCTCATCAGACAGGGGCGGCGAGACCCAGTACTTC. Drawing the rest from reference TRBV18 and TRBJ2-5, the complete variable domain is NAGVMQNPRHLVRRRGQEARLRCSPMKGHSHVYWYRQLPEEGLKFMVYLQKENIIDESGMPKERFSAEFPKEGPSILRIQQVVRGDSAAYFCASSSDRGGETQYFGPGTRLLVL.

There are a few counts of this clone. This chain joins TRBV6-6 and TRBJ1-5; D not certain. The V end lost 0 bases, the J end lost 1 base, and 7 bases lay between the germline ends. This CDR3 contains 15 residues. CDR1 is MNHNY, CDR2 SVGAGI, per germline (reference sequence). The DNA of the CDR3 is TGTGCCAGCAGTTACTCAACAGAAAGCAATCAGCCCCAGCATTTT. It encodes CASSYSTESNQPQHF.

The V and J genes are TRBV6-2 or TRBV6-3 and TRBJ1-5; 7 positions agree with TRBD1. This CDR3 is 15 amino acids long. Germline CDR1 and CDR2: MNHEY and SVGEGT. After removal of 2 bases from V and 6 bases from J, the junction contained 7 bases not matched to a gene. CDR3 loop: CASSYDLGGFQPQHF. CDR3 coding DNA: TGTGCCAGCAGTTACGACTTAGGGGGCTTTCAGCCCCAGCATTTT.

This sequence joins TRBV7-3 and TRBJ2-4, with a tentative D call TRBD2 (6 bases). Germline V CDR1 and CDR2: SGHTA, FQGTGA. V was cut by 5 bases and J by 11 bases, with 13 bases left in between. The CDR3 sequence is 12 residues long. The chain's CDR3 is CASSGGTGVQYF. CDR3 sequence (DNA): TGTGCCAGCAGCGGTGGCACGGGAGTTCAGTACTTC.

The V and J genes are TRBV19 and TRBJ1-4; D is undetermined. The germline V and J ends were trimmed by 3 bases and 0 bases, with 8 bases remaining between them. The CDR3 consists of 15 residues. Per germline, CDR1 LNHDA and CDR2 SQIVND (reference sequence). CDR3 in amino acids: CASSIRGATNEKLFF. The CDR3 region has the DNA TGTGCCAGTAGTATCCGTGGAGCAACTAATGAAAAACTGTTTTTT.

This sequence joins TRBV5-4 and TRBJ1-3; D unresolved. This CDR3 contains 14 residues. CDR1 SGHNT and CDR2 YYREEE come from the germline V gene (reference sequence). V dropped 3 bases and J dropped 5 bases, with 12 bases sitting between them. The CDR3 spells CASSSRDLRNTIYF. Here the CDR3 DNA reads TGTGCCAGCAGCTCCCGAGACTTGAGAAACACCATATATTTT.

The chain employs TRBV5-1 and TRBJ2-2; no clear D. The germline V gene encodes CDR1 SGHRS and CDR2 YFSETQ. The V end lost 1 base, the J end lost 3 bases, and 7 bases lay between the germline ends. The CDR3 is 14 residues long. CDR3 coding DNA: TGCGCCAGCAGCTTGAGCTTAGACACCGGGGAGCTGTTTTTT. Translating it yields CASSLSLDTGELFF.